These T cell receptor beta chains were read from a single sample in a study of CD8 T cells in Susac syndrome. TCRdb independently ran MiXCR on the immunoSEQ multiplex PCR reads; one entry per CDR3 protein. Of 140,000 or so distinct CDR3 sequences in the sample, approximately 95% were seen once. Sequencing was performed on CD4+ T cells from PBMCs. Receptors originate from a human donor in good health. Each CDR3 is given with its conserved first and last residue. A D gene is named only where the DNA matches it firmly. The size field is filled for only some rows; it gives once, few, many or a size class.

.,TRBV13,.,TRBJ2-7,TGTGCCAGCAGCTTCTCTGACATTACCTACGAGCAGTACTTC,CASSFSDITYEQYF
.,TRBV6-2/TRBV6-3,.,TRBJ2-1,TGTGCCAGCAGTACCCGACGGGTGGCTGCAACCCCGCCAGGGCAGTTCTTC,CASSTRRVAATPPGQFF
TRBD1,TRBV6-6,.,TRBJ2-7,TGTGCCAGCAGTTACTCAGGGGACAGAGCCTACGAGCAGTACTTC,CASSYSGDRAYEQYF
.,TRBV9,.,TRBJ2-3,TGTGCCAGCAGCGTAGCGAGGGGCACAGATACGCAGTATTTT,CASSVARGTDTQYF
.,TRBV11-2,.,TRBJ1-3,TGTGCCAGCAGCCCCCGACTGAGCTCTGGAAACACCATATATTTT,CASSPRLSSGNTIYF
.,TRBV4-2,once,TRBJ1-5,TGTGCCAGCAGCCAATCGGATCAGCCCCAGCATTTT,CASSQSDQPQHF
TRBD1,TRBV30,.,TRBJ2-7,TGTGCCTGGAGGGTACAGGGGGCAGACGAGCAGTACTTC,CAWRVQGADEQYF
.,TRBV13,.,TRBJ2-3,TGTGCCAGCAGCTTTCGGGTCGGGGATACGCAGTATTTT,CASSFRVGDTQYF
.,TRBV5-1,.,TRBJ2-7,TGCGCCAGCAGCTTAACTCCCTCTCAGCGGGAGCAGTACTTC,CASSLTPSQREQYF
TRBD2,TRBV7-9,.,TRBJ2-5,TGTGCCACCGAGATAGCGGGAGACCCGAGTGGGGAGACCCAGTACTTC,CATEIAGDPSGETQYF
.,TRBV29-1,.,TRBJ2-4,TGCAGCGTAAACCCCGGACAGGCCAAAAACATTCAGTACTTC,CSVNPGQAKNIQYF
TRBD2,TRBV5-4,.,TRBJ2-3,TGTGCCAGCAGCGATAGCGGGAGGACAGATACGCAGTATTTT,CASSDSGRTDTQYF
TRBD1,TRBV27,.,TRBJ2-6,TGTGCCAGCAGTTTGGGCCAGACAGGGGCTACTTTGGCTGGGGCCAACGTCCTGACTTTC,CASSLGQTGATLAGANVLTF
.,TRBV7-9,.,TRBJ2-6,TGTGCCAGCAGCTTACCGCAGCCTGGGGCCAACGTCCTGACTTTC,CASSLPQPGANVLTF
TRBD2,TRBV6-6,.,TRBJ2-2,TGTGCCAGCAGATTTGGGACTAGCGGGAGTACCGGGGAGCTGTTTTTT,CASRFGTSGSTGELFF
.,TRBV30,.,TRBJ2-2,TGTGCCCTAAACCGGGAGCACACCGGGGAGCTGTTTTTT,CALNREHTGELFF
TRBD1,TRBV5-1,once,TRBJ2-2,TGCGCCAGCAGCTTCACCCAGGGGGCTAATACCGGGGAGCTGTTTTTT,CASSFTQGANTGELFF
TRBD2,TRBV10-3,.,TRBJ2-2,TGTGCCATACAGCCCGGGAGGAGCACCGGGGAGCTGTTTTTT,CAIQPGRSTGELFF
.,TRBV7-9,.,TRBJ2-1,TGTGCCAGCAGCTTAGTCTCCTCCTACAATGAGCAGTTCTTC,CASSLVSSYNEQFF
.,TRBV2,.,TRBJ2-7,TGTGCCAGCAGCCGACAGGCACTGAGCTCCTACGAGCAGTACTTC,CASSRQALSSYEQYF
TRBD1,TRBV11-2,.,TRBJ1-2,TGTGCCAGCAGCTACACAGGGGTTAACTATGGCTACACCTTC,CASSYTGVNYGYTF
.,TRBV3-1,few,TRBJ1-1,TGTGCCAGCGGCATGAACACTGAAGCTTTCTTT,CASGMNTEAFF
TRBD2,TRBV15,once,TRBJ2-7,TGTGCCACCAGCAGAGGGCCGGGACAGCCGGGACTAGCGGGATTTGGAGGGAAGTTC,CATSRGPGQPGLAGFGGKF
TRBD1,TRBV28,.,TRBJ1-3,TGTGCCAGCAGGCCCGGGACAGCTTTAAGCTCTGGAAACACCATATATTTT,CASRPGTALSSGNTIYF
TRBD1,TRBV29-1,.,TRBJ2-1,TGCAGCACCCGAAGGGGGCTCTACAATGAGCAGTTCTTC,CSTRRGLYNEQFF
TRBD2,TRBV5-4,.,TRBJ2-1,TGTGCCAGCAAAACTAGCGGGAGTAACAATGAGCAGTTCTTC,CASKTSGSNNEQFF
.,TRBV12-3/TRBV12-4,.,TRBJ2-2,TGTGCCAGCACGCACCTGCGGGACACCGGGGAGCTGTTTTTT,CASTHLRDTGELFF
.,TRBV4-1,once,TRBJ2-2,TGCGCCAGCAGCCAAGGGGTATGGAACACCGGGGAGCTGTTTTTT,CASSQGVWNTGELFF
.,TRBV18,.,TRBJ2-7,TGTGCCAGCTCACCCCTCCGTGGAGGCTACGAGCAGTACTTC,CASSPLRGGYEQYF
.,TRBV20-1,.,TRBJ2-1,TGCAGTGCGGAGGACTGGAGAAATGAGCAGTTCTTC,CSAEDWRNEQFF
.,TRBV5-4,.,TRBJ1-5,TGTGCCAGCAGCCCCGGACCAGCTACTTATCAGCCCCAGCATTTT,CASSPGPATYQPQHF
.,TRBV27,.,TRBJ2-2,TGTGCCAGCAGTTTGAGGACTCTTAACACCGGGGAGCTGTTTTTT,CASSLRTLNTGELFF
TRBD1,TRBV2,.,TRBJ2-5,TGTGCCAGCAGCGAGACAGGGGGCTTCTTTGAGACCCAGTACTTC,CASSETGGFFETQYF
.,TRBV5-1,.,TRBJ1-2,TGCGCCAGCAGCTTGGGCCAGACAATCGGCGGCTACACCTTC,CASSLGQTIGGYTF
TRBD2,TRBV6-5,few,TRBJ2-3,TGTGCCAGCAGACTAGCGGGAGGAATCACAGATACGCAGTATTTT,CASRLAGGITDTQYF
.,TRBV2,.,TRBJ2-1,TGTGCCAGCAGTGAATCGCCCCCCCCGGGCTCGGGGCAGTTCTTC,CASSESPPPGSGQFF
TRBD1,TRBV28,.,TRBJ2-7,TGTGCCAGCAGTTTTTCGGACAGGACCTACGAGCAGTACTTC,CASSFSDRTYEQYF
.,TRBV27,.,TRBJ2-5,TGTGCCAGCAGTTTATCCCTAGTGGCCTCGACCCAGTACTTC,CASSLSLVASTQYF
TRBD1,TRBV25-1,.,TRBJ2-7,TGTGCCAGCAGACCGACAGGGGGTATCGAGCAGTACTTC,CASRPTGGIEQYF
TRBD2,TRBV25-1,.,TRBJ2-5,TGTGCCACGGGAGGGGCGGGCAGGGAGACCCAGTACTTC,CATGGAGRETQYF
TRBD2,TRBV9,.,TRBJ2-2,TGTGCCAGCAGCGAGAGCGGGATGTCCACCGGGGAGCTGTTTTTT,CASSESGMSTGELFF
.,TRBV28,.,TRBJ1-5,TGTGCCAGCAGTCCTACAGCTGTGGCCCAGCATTTT,CASSPTAVAQHF
.,TRBV5-6,.,TRBJ1-2,TGTGCCAGCAGCTTGGATGGAGGGGTCCCCCTCTACACCTTC,CASSLDGGVPLYTF
TRBD2,TRBV23-1,.,TRBJ2-7,TGCGCCAGCAAGGGGACTAGGGGTGAATACGAGCAGTACTTC,CASKGTRGEYEQYF
TRBD1,TRBV5-1,.,TRBJ1-1,TGCGCCAGCAGCTTGTTGGGGGACAGTGAAGCTTTCTTT,CASSLLGDSEAFF
TRBD1,TRBV27,.,TRBJ1-5,TGTGCCAGCAGTTTGGGGGGACAGGGCGGTCAGCCCCAGCATTTT,CASSLGGQGGQPQHF
.,TRBV6-5,.,TRBJ2-3,TGTGCCAGCAGTTACTCACGGACCAGCCCCCGGACAGATACGCAGTATTTT,CASSYSRTSPRTDTQYF
.,TRBV9,.,TRBJ2-1,TGTGCCAGCAGCGCCGGGCCCTCCTACAATGAGCAGTTCTTC,CASSAGPSYNEQFF
TRBD2,TRBV5-4,.,TRBJ2-1,TGTGCCAGCAGAATGAGGACTAGCGTACACAATGAGCAGTTCTTC,CASRMRTSVHNEQFF
.,TRBV6-1,.,TRBJ1-1,TGTGCCAGCATATACGGAAACACTGAAGCTTTCTTT,CASIYGNTEAFF
.,TRBV24-1,.,TRBJ2-2,TGTGCCACTCAGAACACCGGGGAGCTGTTTTTT,CATQNTGELFF
TRBD1,TRBV5-4,.,TRBJ1-2,TGTGCCAGCAGCCCGGGACAGGGGGCGTTTGATGGCTACACCTTC,CASSPGQGAFDGYTF
TRBD1,TRBV19,once,TRBJ1-5,TGTGCCAGTAGAAAAGACGGACAGGGATGGCATCAGCCCCAGCATTTT,CASRKDGQGWHQPQHF
.,TRBV30,.,TRBJ2-5,TGTGCCTGGAGGAAGCAAGAGACCCAGTACTTC,CAWRKQETQYF
.,TRBV5-1,.,TRBJ1-3,TGCGCCAGCAGCTTGGGCCAGCAGCCTGGAAACACCATATATTTT,CASSLGQQPGNTIYF
.,TRBV20-1,.,TRBJ2-6,TGCAGTGCTAGAGAACCAGGCCGCTCTGGGGCCAACGTCCTGACTTTC,CSAREPGRSGANVLTF
.,TRBV20-1,.,TRBJ1-5,TGCAGTGCCCCCGGACAGAACAATCAGCCCCAGCATTTT,CSAPGQNNQPQHF
TRBD1,TRBV12-3/TRBV12-4,.,TRBJ2-7,TGTGCCAGCAGTCCCGACGGACAGGGACCGGCCTACGAGCAGTACTTC,CASSPDGQGPAYEQYF
TRBD1,TRBV12-3/TRBV12-4,.,TRBJ1-2,TGTGCCAGCAGCCTAATGACAGGGGGCCGGAGAGGCTACACCTTC,CASSLMTGGRRGYTF